Each of the 18 T cell receptor beta chains below was sequenced from the same sample in a study of blood T cell repertoires in COVID-19. Clones were read by immunoSEQ multiplex PCR, and TCRdb kept only the in-frame ones, dropping some. The sample includes around 62,000 clones, approximately 93% of them seen just once. Sequencing was performed on peripheral blood. The receptors shown here come from a man in his sixties or seventies with active COVID-19.

The chain couples TRBV15 to TRBJ2-4; D is possibly TRBD1 (5 bases). Germline V gene sequence: CDR1 LNHNV, CDR2 YYDKDF (reference sequence). Trimming stripped 8 bases from V and 4 bases from J, with 9 bases between. The CDR3 spans 12 residues. The CDR3 here is CATGQGKNIQYF. DNA for the CDR3: TGTGCCACCGGGCAGGGTAAAAACATTCAGTACTTC.

Note on this clone: A read error may produce the germline difference seen at one junction end. The chain uses TRBV9 and TRBJ2-1; a weak D match, TRBD1 (8 bases). Germline loops: CDR1 SGDLS, CDR2 YYNGEE. The CDR3 extends over 12 amino acids. CDR3 amino acids: CASSLTGGVLLF. CDR3 bases: TGTGCCAGCAGCCTAACAGGGGGGGTTTTGCTCTTC.

The chain employs TRBV4-1 and TRBJ2-3; D possibly corresponds to TRBD1 (7 bases). The V and J ends lost 1 base and 2 bases respectively, with 16 bases between them. The length of the CDR3 is 17 residues. CDR1 and CDR2 (germline): MGHRA, YSYEKL. The CDR3 here is CASSQAAGQLITDTQYF. The CDR3, as DNA: TGCGCCAGCAGCCAAGCGGCGGGACAGCTGATCACAGATACGCAGTATTTT.

The V and J genes are TRBV5-1 and TRBJ2-1; 10 bases match TRBD2. CDR1 and CDR2 from the germline V gene are SGHRS and YFSETQ. The J segment lost 8 bases and the V segment lost 3 bases, leaving 8 bases of the junction unmatched. The CDR3 length is 15 residues. This chain's CDR3 is CASSYQRGGEDEQFF. The DNA of the CDR3 is TGCGCCAGCAGCTACCAGCGGGGGGGGGAGGATGAGCAGTTCTTC.

The gene calls are TRBV3-1 (or the pseudogene TRBV3-2) and TRBJ2-5, with D unclear. The CDR3 length is 12 residues. Germline CDR1 reads LGHDT; CDR2 reads YNNKEL (reference sequence). V was shortened by 0 bases and J by 7 bases, with 6 bases between the two germline ends. For the CDR3, the DNA is TGTGCCAGCAGCCAAGAGTACGGGACCCAGTACTTC. Translation gives CASSQEYGTQYF.

The chain is built from TRBV18 and TRBJ1-5, with a tentative D call TRBD1 (5 bases). The CDR3 loop spans 13 amino acids. The germline V gene has CDR1 KGHSH and CDR2 LQKENI. Between the trimmed V and J ends, which lost 4 bases and 4 bases, there was a span of 8 bases. CDR3 amino acids: CASSLDRNQPQHF. CDR3 sequence (DNA): TGTGCCAGCTCACTTGACAGAAATCAGCCCCAGCATTTT.

This chain uses TRBV4-1 with TRBJ1-2; 11 bases align to TRBD1. This CDR3 contains 14 residues. Per germline, CDR1 MGHRA and CDR2 YSYEKL. With V trimmed by 4 bases and J by 8 bases, 6 bases remained unmatched. The CDR3 DNA sequence: TGCGCCAGCAGCCCGGGACAGGGGGGATACGGCTACACCTTC. This translates into CASSPGQGGYGYTF.

V usage is TRBV28 and J usage is TRBJ1-1; TRBD1 agrees at 7 bases. V was clipped by 8 bases and J by 6 bases; unmatched bases: 3. From germline, CDR1 is MDHEN and CDR2 SYDVKM. The CDR3 runs 11 residues. The CDR3 loop reads CASPGQAEAFF. The CDR3 DNA reads as TGTGCCAGCCCCGGACAGGCTGAAGCTTTCTTT.

The gene calls are TRBV5-1 and TRBJ2-2, with D perhaps TRBD2 (6 bases). Deletions cut 3 bases from V and 5 bases from J, with 14 bases between. The CDR3 totals 15 residues. Germline V gene sequence: CDR1 SGHRS, CDR2 YFSETQ. CDR3 protein: CASSWGWTTTGELFF. The CDR3 nucleotides read TGCGCCAGCAGCTGGGGATGGACTACGACCGGGGAGCTGTTTTTT.

This clone was recorded a few times. The chain is built from TRBV5-1 and TRBJ1-5; TRBD1 matches at 9 bases. CDR1 and CDR2 (germline): SGHRS, YFSETQ. CDR3 size: 14 residues. With 1 base clipped from V and 10 bases from J, the junction kept 6 bases outside the gene matches. The CDR3 sequence: CASSLTPGQGPQHF. The CDR3 region has the DNA TGCGCCAGCAGCTTGACCCCGGGACAGGGACCCCAGCATTTT.

The chain has TRBV7-2 and TRBJ2-4; TRBD1 aligns across 8 bases. Trimming removed 5 bases from V and 6 bases from J; junction bases left unmatched: 12. Germline assignment: CDR1 SGHTA and CDR2 FQGNSA. CDR3 length: 16 residues. This CDR3 is CASSPVQGALGNIQYF. The DNA for the CDR3 is TGTGCCAGCAGCCCAGTTCAGGGGGCGCTAGGAAACATTCAGTACTTC.

The CDR3 here is CASRKDQGWEPQHF. CDR3 coding DNA: TGTGCCAGCAGGAAGGACCAGGGTTGGGAGCCCCAGCATTTT. This chain connects TRBV6-5 to TRBJ1-5; TRBD1 might be the D (5 bases). CDR3 length: 14 amino acids. From germline, CDR1 is MNHEY and CDR2 SVGAGI. Trimming removed 6 bases at V and 8 bases at J, with 17 bases between.

This clone was observed a few times. The rearrangement links TRBV6-2 or TRBV6-3 to TRBJ1-1; D ambiguous. There are 17 residues in the CDR3. Trimming shortened V by 0 bases and J by 2 bases, and 16 bases separated the two germline ends. Looked up from germline, CDR1 is MNHEY and CDR2 is SVGEGT. This CDR3 is CASSYSFGFRLNTEAFF. The CDR3 nucleotides are TGTGCCAGCAGTTACTCCTTCGGTTTCAGGCTTAACACTGAAGCTTTCTTT.

The rearrangement uses TRBV5-4 and TRBJ1-4; unclear D gene. Trimming took 3 bases from V and 10 from J, leaving 10 bases between them. Germline CDR1 SGHNT, CDR2 YYREEE (reference sequence). CDR3 size: 12 residues. As DNA, the CDR3 is TGTGCCAGCAGCTCGGGGTTCGGAAAACTGTTTTTT. Residues: CASSSGFGKLFF.

V is TRBV10-3 and J is TRBJ1-5; 9 positions match TRBD1. The CDR3 extends over 14 amino acids. V was pared by 10 bases and J by 3 bases, with 7 bases of the junction left unmatched. Looked up from germline, CDR1 is ENHRY and CDR2 is SYGVKD. CDR3 amino acids: CATRQGDLNQPQHF. DNA of the CDR3: TGTGCCACCCGACAGGGGGATCTCAATCAGCCCCAGCATTTT.

This rearrangement joins TRBV19 to TRBJ2-2; TRBD1 matches at 7 bases. V dropped 9 bases and J dropped 0; count of bases not matched to a gene: 4. This CDR3 has 14 amino acids. The germline V gene has CDR1 LNHDA and CDR2 SQIVND (reference sequence). CDR3 sequence: CASTGTANTGELFF. The DNA for the CDR3 is TGTGCCAGCACAGGGACAGCGAACACCGGGGAGCTGTTTTTT. The variable domain in full, completed from reference TRBV19 and TRBJ2-2, reads DGGITQSPKYLFRKEGQNVTLSCEQNLNHDAMYWYRQDPGQGLRLIYYSQIVNDFQKGDIAEGYSVSREKKESFPLTVTSAQKNPTAFYLCASTGTANTGELFFGEGSRLTVL.

This chain connects TRBV6-5 to TRBJ2-3, with TRBD1 as a possible D gene (6 bases). Between the trimmed V and J ends, which lost 7 bases and 1 base, there was a span of 15 bases. The CDR3 extends over 15 amino acids. Germline assignment: CDR1 MNHEY and CDR2 SVGAGI. DNA for the CDR3: TGTGCCAGCAAACTATCAGGGGCAGGCACAGATACGCAGTATTTT. Translation gives CASKLSGAGTDTQYF.

The rearrangement joins TRBV6-2 or TRBV6-3 to TRBJ1-4; no reliable D call. Looked up from germline, CDR1 is MNHEY and CDR2 is SVGEGT. This CDR3 has 14 residues. Trimming removed 5 bases from V and 7 bases from J, with 14 bases in between. For the CDR3, the DNA is TGTGCCAGCAGTGGGCTGGGCTCCCCTGAAAAACTGTTTTTT. Residues: CASSGLGSPEKLFF.